These 8 T cell receptor beta chains were all obtained from the same sample, sequenced in a study of T-cell reconstitution after alpha-beta-depleted transplantation in children. It was with unique molecular identifiers that the TCRbeta library was prepared. TCRdb re-called the PCR reads with MiXCR, one entry per CDR3 protein. The repertoire holds around 440,000 distinct CDR3 sequences, with around 15% as singletons. The source was PBMCs, mostly from graft donor cells, collected 360 days after TCRalphabeta/CD19-depleted stem cell transplant. These receptor sequences come from a boy under two years old who had a stem cell transplant for Wiskott-Aldrich syndrome, so the T cells may come from the graft donor.

The V gene is TRBV27, the J gene TRBJ1-6; possibly TRBD1 for D (5 bases). This CDR3 is built from 13 residues. Trimming pared 5 bases from V and 9 bases from J, leaving 11 bases between. CDR1 and CDR2 (germline): MNHEY, SMNVEV (reference sequence). The CDR3 DNA follows: TGTGCCAGCAGTGCAGGGATTGCTTCACCCCTCCACTTT. It translates to CASSAGIASPLHF.

This clonotype was counted a few times. V usage is TRBV7-9 and J usage is TRBJ2-5; 8 nucleotides line up with TRBD1. CDR3 size: 15 residues. J gave up 1 base and V 5 bases, and 6 bases lay outside the gene matches. Germline V gene sequence: CDR1 SEHNR, CDR2 FQNEAQ (reference sequence). CDR3 in amino acids: CASSARTGIQETQYF. In nucleotides, the CDR3 is TGTGCCAGCAGCGCCAGGACAGGGATCCAAGAGACCCAGTACTTC. Complete variable domain (other parts from reference TRBV7-9 and TRBJ2-5): DTGVSQNPRHKITKRGQNVTFRCDPISEHNRLYWYRQTLGQGPEFLTYFQNEAQLEKSRLLSDRFSAERPKGSFSTLEIQRTEQGDSAMYLCASSARTGIQETQYFGPGTRLLVL.

The chain couples TRBV10-3 to TRBJ2-5; 7 nucleotides align to TRBD2. Trimming took 10 bases from V and 5 from J; bases not matched to a gene: 4. The CDR3 spans 11 residues. The germline V gene encodes CDR1 ENHRY and CDR2 SYGVKD. CDR3 protein: CATGLGETQYF. For the CDR3, the DNA is TGTGCCACTGGACTAGGGGAGACCCAGTACTTC.

This clonotype was seen only a few times. The chain has TRBV7-6 and TRBJ2-1; 10 bases are a match to TRBD2. This CDR3 region has 20 residues. From germline, CDR1 is SGHVS and CDR2 FNYEAQ. V shed 1 base and J 6 bases; nucleotides not matched to a gene: 18. The CDR3 coding sequence is TGTGCCAGCAGCTTAGTGGCAGGGGTAGTGAGCGGGAGGGCAGGCAATGAGCAGTTCTTC. This encodes CASSLVAGVVSGRAGNEQFF. The full variable domain, its missing parts supplied by reference TRBV7-6 and TRBJ2-1, is GAGVSQSPRYKVTKRGQDVALRCDPISGHVSLYWYRQALGQGPEFLTYFNYEAQQDKSGLPNDRFSAERPEGSISTLTIQRTEQRDSAMYRCASSLVAGVVSGRAGNEQFFGPGTRLTVL.

This clonotype was recorded a few times. The chain combines TRBV7-2 with TRBJ2-3; D gene uncertain. Germline lookup yields CDR1 SGHTA and CDR2 FQGNSA. V was clipped by 1 base and J by 3 bases, with 14 bases between them. The CDR3 has 16 amino acids. CDR3 protein: CASSLVVSRGTDTQYF. DNA for the CDR3: TGTGCCAGCAGCTTAGTGGTTAGCCGAGGAACAGATACGCAGTATTTT.

The chain's CDR3 is CASSYSDGSQPQHF. CDR3 DNA: TGTGCCAGCAGTTACTCCGATGGTAGTCAGCCCCAGCATTTT. The chain couples TRBV6-5 to TRBJ1-5; no clear D. CDR3 length: 14 amino acids. CDR1 and CDR2 from the germline V gene are MNHEY and SVGAGI. V was pared by 0 bases and J by 6 bases, with 9 bases between.

Worth noting for this clonotype: A read error may produce the germline difference seen at one junction end. The chain uses TRBV12-3 or TRBV12-4 and TRBJ2-2; D may be TRBD2 (6 bases). The CDR3 length is 13 residues. The CDR3 region is CASSLKGGGELVF. The CDR3 DNA reads as TGTGCCAGCAGTTTAAAGGGTGGCGGGGAGCTGGTTTTT.

The sample holds a few counts of this clonotype. V gene TRBV7-9 combines with J gene TRBJ2-7; D is possibly TRBD2 (5 bases). The CDR3 consists of 15 residues. CDR1 and CDR2 (germline): SEHNR, FQNEAQ (reference sequence). The V end lost 2 bases, the J end lost 0 bases, and 11 bases lay between the germline ends. CDR3 amino acids: CASSLFGVYSYEQYF. CDR3 DNA: TGTGCCAGCAGCTTATTCGGGGTCTACTCCTACGAGCAGTACTTC.